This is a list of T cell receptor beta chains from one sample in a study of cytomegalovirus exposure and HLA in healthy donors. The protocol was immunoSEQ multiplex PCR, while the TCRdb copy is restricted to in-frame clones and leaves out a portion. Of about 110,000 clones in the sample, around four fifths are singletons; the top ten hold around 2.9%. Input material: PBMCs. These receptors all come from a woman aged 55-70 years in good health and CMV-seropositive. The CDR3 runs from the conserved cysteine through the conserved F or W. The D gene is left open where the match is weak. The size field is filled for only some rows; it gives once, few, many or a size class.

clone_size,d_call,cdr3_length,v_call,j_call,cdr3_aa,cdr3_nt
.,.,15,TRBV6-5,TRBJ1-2,CASSYRGGGSYGYTF,TGTGCCAGCAGTTACAGGGGTGGGGGGTCTTATGGCTACACCTTC
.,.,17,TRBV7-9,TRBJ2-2,CASSFKIERVVTGELFF,TGTGCCAGCAGCTTCAAAATCGAACGGGTCGTAACCGGGGAGCTGTTTTTT
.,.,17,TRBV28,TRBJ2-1,CASSLGGALPLYNEQFF,TGTGCCAGCAGTCTCGGTGGTGCGCTCCCCCTCTACAATGAGCAGTTCTTC
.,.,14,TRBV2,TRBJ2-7,CASRLDNPPYEQYF,TGTGCCAGCAGACTGGACAACCCCCCCTACGAGCAGTACTTC
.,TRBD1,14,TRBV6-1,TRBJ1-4,CASRAGQANEKLFF,TGTGCCAGCAGAGCGGGACAGGCAAATGAAAAACTGTTTTTT
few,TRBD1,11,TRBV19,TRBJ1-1,CAGGTGPEAFF,TGTGCCGGCGGGACAGGGCCTGAAGCTTTCTTT
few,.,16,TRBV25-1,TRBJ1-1,CASSAPRGKKDTEAFF,TGTGCCAGCAGTGCCCCCCGAGGGAAAAAAGACACTGAAGCTTTCTTT
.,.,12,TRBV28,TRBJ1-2,CASRGPEGGYTF,TGTGCCAGCAGGGGCCCGGAGGGTGGCTACACCTTC
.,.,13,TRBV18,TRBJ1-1,CASSADYRDEAFF,TGTGCCAGCTCAGCCGACTACAGGGATGAAGCTTTCTTT
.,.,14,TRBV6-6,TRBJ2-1,CASSLSSVYNEQFF,TGTGCCAGCAGTCTTTCTAGCGTTTACAATGAGCAGTTCTTC
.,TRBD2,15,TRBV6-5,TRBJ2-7,CASSYRTSGSYEQYF,TGTGCCAGCAGTTATCGGACTAGCGGGAGTTACGAGCAGTACTTC
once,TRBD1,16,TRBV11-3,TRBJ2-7,CASSLGGQGGSYEQYF,TGTGCCAGCAGCTTGGGAGGACAGGGCGGCTCCTACGAGCAGTACTTC